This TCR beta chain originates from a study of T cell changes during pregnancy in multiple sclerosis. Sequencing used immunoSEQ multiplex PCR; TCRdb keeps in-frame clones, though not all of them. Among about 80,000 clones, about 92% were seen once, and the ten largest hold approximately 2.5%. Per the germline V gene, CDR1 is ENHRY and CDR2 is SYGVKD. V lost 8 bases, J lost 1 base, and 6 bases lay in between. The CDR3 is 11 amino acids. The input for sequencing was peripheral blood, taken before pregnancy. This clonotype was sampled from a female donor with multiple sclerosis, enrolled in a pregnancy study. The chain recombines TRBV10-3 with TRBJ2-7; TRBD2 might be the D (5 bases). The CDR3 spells CAIRGSYEQYF. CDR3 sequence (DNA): TGTGCCATCCGCGGGTCCTACGAGCAGTACTTC.